This T cell receptor (beta chain) was documented in a study of PD-1 blockade in classical Hodgkin lymphoma. A remark on this clone: Its cognate antigen is unknown.

Notes on the study in general: When set against healthy donors, newly diagnosed patients were reported to show lower baseline TCR diversity. Baseline diversity in complete responders resembled that of newly diagnosed patients.

Profiled with immunoSEQ multiplex PCR; TCRdb holds only in-frame clones, not every one. The sample has approximately 150,000 clones, 78% seen once. Each and every patient relapsed after autologous stem cell transplantation, and patients got differing brentuximab vedotin exposure. Trimming stripped 6 bases from V and 6 bases from J, with 5 bases between. Per the germline V gene, CDR1 is MNHNY and CDR2 is SVGAGI (reference sequence). CDR3 size: 11 residues. The chain joins TRBV6-6 to TRBJ2-2, with D perhaps TRBD2 (5 bases). Sequenced here: peripheral blood mononuclear cells (PBMCs), sampled before the second cycle of nivolumab. The receptor was isolated from a human donor with classical Hodgkin lymphoma. This CDR3 is CASRGAGELFF. The CDR3 DNA reads TGTGCCAGCAGGGGAGCCGGGGAGCTGTTTTTT.